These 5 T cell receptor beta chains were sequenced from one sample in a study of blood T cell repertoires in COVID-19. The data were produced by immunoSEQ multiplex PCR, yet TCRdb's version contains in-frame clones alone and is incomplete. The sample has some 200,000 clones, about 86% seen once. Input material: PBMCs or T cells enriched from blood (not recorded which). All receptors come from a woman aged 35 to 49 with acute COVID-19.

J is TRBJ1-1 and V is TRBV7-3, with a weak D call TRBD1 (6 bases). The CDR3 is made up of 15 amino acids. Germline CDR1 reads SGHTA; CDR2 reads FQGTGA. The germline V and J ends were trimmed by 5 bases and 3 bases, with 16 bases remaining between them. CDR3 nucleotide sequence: TGTGCCAGCAGCCCACAGGGTATTAGGGACACTGAAGCTTTCTTT. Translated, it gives CASSPQGIRDTEAFF. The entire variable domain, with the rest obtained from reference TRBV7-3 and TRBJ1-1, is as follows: GAGVSQTPSNKVTEKGKYVELRCDPISGHTALYWYRQSLGQGPEFLIYFQGTGAADDSGLPNDRFFAVRPEGSVSTLKIQRTERGDSAVYLCASSPQGIRDTEAFFGQGTRLTVV.

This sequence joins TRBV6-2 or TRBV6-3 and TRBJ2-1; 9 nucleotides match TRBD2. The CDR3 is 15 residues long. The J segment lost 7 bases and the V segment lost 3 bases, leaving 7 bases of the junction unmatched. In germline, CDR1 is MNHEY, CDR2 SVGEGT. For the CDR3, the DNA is TGTGCCAGCAGTTATTTTAGCGGGAGATCGAATGAGCAGTTCTTC. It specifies CASSYFSGRSNEQFF.

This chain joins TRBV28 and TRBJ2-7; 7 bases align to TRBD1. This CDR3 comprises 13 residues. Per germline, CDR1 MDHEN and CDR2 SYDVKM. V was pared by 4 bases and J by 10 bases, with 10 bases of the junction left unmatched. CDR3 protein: CASSSTGTVGQYF. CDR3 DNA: TGTGCCAGCAGTTCTACCGGGACAGTAGGACAGTACTTC.

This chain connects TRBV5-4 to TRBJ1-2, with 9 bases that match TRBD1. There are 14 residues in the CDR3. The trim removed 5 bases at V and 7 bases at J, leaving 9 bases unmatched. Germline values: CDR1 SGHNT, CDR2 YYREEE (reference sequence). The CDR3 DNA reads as TGTGCCAGCAGAAAACCGGGACAGGGTTTTGGCTACACCTTC. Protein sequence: CASRKPGQGFGYTF. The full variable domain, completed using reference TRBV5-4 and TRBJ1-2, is ETGVTQSPTHLIKTRGQQVTLRCSSQSGHNTVSWYQQALGQGPQFIFQYYREEENGRGNFPPRFSGLQFPNYSSELNVNALELDDSALYLCASRKPGQGFGYTFGSGTRLTVV.

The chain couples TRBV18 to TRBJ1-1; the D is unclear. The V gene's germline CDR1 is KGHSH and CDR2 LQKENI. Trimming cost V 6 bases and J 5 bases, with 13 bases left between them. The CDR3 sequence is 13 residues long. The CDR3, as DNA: TGTGCCAGCTCCCAAAACGGGAGGACTGAAGCTTTCTTT. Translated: CASSQNGRTEAFF.